Each of the 28 T cell receptor beta chains below was sequenced from the same sample in a study of T cell clonality in common variable immunodeficiency. No antigen has been identified for these receptors. Assay: immunoSEQ multiplex PCR; the TCRdb copy retains only in-frame clones and omits some. This set yields around 24,000 clones and no singletons; the top ten hold around 4%. Broader study findings: In common variable immunodeficiency, TCR beta chains reportedly carried fewer deletions and N-nucleotide insertions.

The sequenced material came from peripheral blood mononuclear cells. These receptor sequences come from a human donor with common variable immunodeficiency.

As to this clone: The read ends 3 residues early relative to the CDR3; the germline J gene fills the gap. The genes are TRBV30 and TRBJ1-3; the D gene is possibly TRBD1 (6 bases). Germline V gives CDR1 GTSNPN, CDR2 SVGIG (reference sequence). Trimming took 0 bases from V and 6 from J, leaving 12 bases between them. The CDR3 runs to 14 residues. The CDR3 is CAWSVGGGVNTIYF. The sequenced CDR3 bases are TGTGCCTGGAGTGTAGGGGGGGGAGTAAACACC. Drawing the rest from reference TRBV30 and TRBJ1-3, the complete variable domain is SQTIHQWPATLVQPVGSPLSLECTVEGTSNPNLYWYRQAAGRGLQLLFYSVGIGQISSEVPQNLSASRPQDRQFILSSKKLLLSDSGFYLCAWSVGGGVNTIYFGEGSWLTVV.

This clone appeared many times. The CDR3 extends 3 residues past the end of the read, so its final part is completed from the germline J gene. The chain carries TRBV13 and TRBJ2-3, with 11 bases matching TRBD2. CDR1 and CDR2 (germline): PRHDT, FYEKMQ (reference sequence). The CDR3 runs to 16 residues. Trimming cost V 5 bases and J 5 bases; bases outside gene matches: 9. CDR3 residues: CASSPSLAGGIDTQYF. The sequenced CDR3 bases are TGTGCCAGCAGCCCCTCCCTAGCGGGAGGTATAGATACG.

In its sample, this clone was seen a few times. The CDR3 end lies 3 residues beyond the end of the read and is filled in from the germline J gene. V is TRBV19 and J is TRBJ2-5; D is ambiguous. Germline CDR1 reads LNHDA; CDR2 reads SQIVND (reference sequence). The length of the CDR3 is 12 residues. Deletions cut 3 bases from V and 5 bases from J, with 7 bases between. The CDR3 bases that were read are TGTGCCAGTAGTATTTCGCGGGAGACC. Translated, it gives CASSISRET. In full, the CDR3 is CASSISRETQYF.

CDR3 DNA, as far as it was read: TGTGCCAGCTCACCGCTTCGGACAGGGCTGTCGCATGAG. It specifies CASSPLRTGLSHE. The whole CDR3 sequence reads CASSPLRTGLSHEQFF. V usage is TRBV18 and J usage is TRBJ2-1, with 8 bases that match TRBD1. The CDR3 extends 3 residues past the end of the read, so its final part is completed from the germline J gene. This CDR3 has 16 residues. In germline, CDR1 is KGHSH, CDR2 LQKENI. V was clipped by 3 bases and J by 8 bases; unmatched bases: 12.

As for this clone: The DNA ends 3 residues before the CDR3 does, and the rest of the CDR3 is filled in from the germline J gene. The chain uses TRBV7-9 and TRBJ2-7; 7 nucleotides match TRBD2. CDR3 length: 13 residues. The V gene's germline CDR1 is SEHNR and CDR2 FQNEAQ (reference sequence). Losses at the gene ends were 6 bases for V and 2 bases for J; bases not matched to a gene: 4. The DNA read from the CDR3 is TGTGCCAGCAGAGAAGCGGGAACCTACGAG. It translates to CASREAGTYE. Given in full, the CDR3 is CASREAGTYEQYF.

In regard to this clone: The read comes to an end 3 residues before the CDR3 does, leaving the germline J gene to fill in the end. The chain has TRBV19 and TRBJ2-3; TRBD1 is a possible D gene (6 bases). The CDR3 is 14 residues long. Trimming pared 1 base from V and 2 bases from J, leaving 7 bases between. Germline CDR1 reads LNHDA; CDR2 reads SQIVND (reference sequence). CDR3 sequence: CASSIAGVTDTQYF. CDR3 bases read: TGTGCCAGTAGTATAGCAGGGGTCACAGATACG.

On this clone: The read terminates 3 residues ahead of where the CDR3 ends, so the germline J gene completes it. The V and J genes are TRBV19 and TRBJ2-7; 7 nucleotides line up with TRBD2. CDR1 and CDR2 from the germline V gene are LNHDA and SQIVND (reference sequence). This CDR3 is built from 15 residues. V dropped 5 bases and J dropped 2; count of bases not matched to a gene: 9. CDR3 bases read: TGTGCCAGTAGTGAAAGGCCTAGCGGAACCTACGAG. Residues: CASSERPSGTYE. The full CDR3 sequence reads CASSERPSGTYEQYF.

Many counts were recorded for this clone. The CDR3 end falls 3 residues outside the read, so it is completed with the germline J gene. The chain recombines TRBV29-1 with TRBJ2-1, with TRBD2 as a possible D gene (6 bases). CDR3 length equals 15 residues. The germline V and J ends were trimmed by 6 bases and 0 bases, with 15 bases remaining between them. Germline V gene lookup returns CDR1 SQVTM and CDR2 ANQGSEA. The part of the CDR3 DNA that was read is TGCAGCGTATTAGATGTGGGGGGCTCCTACAATGAG. Translation: CSVLDVGGSYNE. The whole CDR3 sequence reads CSVLDVGGSYNEQFF.

Comment on this clone: The missing CDR3 end, 3 residues past where the read stops, is filled in from the germline J gene. The gene calls are TRBV7-9 and TRBJ1-1; 10 positions match TRBD1. The V gene's germline CDR1 is SEHNR and CDR2 FQNEAQ (reference sequence). The CDR3 sequence is 15 residues long. Partial CDR3 DNA: TGTGCCAGCAGCTTCGCGGACAGGGGGAAGGGGGGG. Translated: CASSFADRGKGG. The CDR3 reads in full as CASSFADRGKGGAFF.

This clone has a handful of counts. Read coverage stops 3 residues before the CDR3 terminus; the germline J gene supplies the remainder. The chain uses TRBV18 and TRBJ1-2; D might be TRBD1 (6 bases). V dropped 5 bases and J dropped 7 bases, with 14 bases sitting between them. This CDR3 contains 13 residues. Germline CDR1 and CDR2: KGHSH and LQKENI. The CDR3 reads CASSGAGEFGYTF. The covered CDR3 bases are TGTGCCAGCTCAGGGGCAGGGGAGTTTGGC.

This clone was found a few times. The sequenced fragment ends 3 residues before the CDR3 boundary, so the rest is inferred from the germline J gene. The V call is TRBV20-1, the J call TRBJ2-1; TRBD2 aligns across 8 bases. CDR1 and CDR2 from the germline V gene are DFQATT and SNEGSKA (reference sequence). The trim removed 2 bases at V and 3 bases at J, leaving 6 bases unmatched. The CDR3 totals 15 residues. The CDR3 is CSARRRTSSYNEQFF. Partial CDR3 DNA: TGCAGTGCTAGAAGAAGGACTAGCAGCTACAATGAG.

As to this clone: The read ends 3 residues shy of where the CDR3 ends; the end is completed using the germline J gene. The chain links TRBV2 to TRBJ2-7, with D perhaps assigned TRBD1 or TRBD2 (6 bases each). The CDR3 covers 13 residues. The V gene's germline CDR1 is SNHLY and CDR2 FYNNEI. Trimming pared 8 bases from V and 4 bases from J, leaving 15 bases between. The CDR3 reads CASSPGGGYEQYF. The DNA read from the CDR3 is TGTGCCAGCTCCCCAGGAGGGGGTTACGAG.

The CDR3 region is CASSQRAGRGNTGELFF. The DNA read from the CDR3 is TGTGCCAGCAGCCAGAGAGCGGGACGGGGGAACACCGGGGAG. The genes are TRBV7-6 and TRBJ2-2, with TRBD2 matching 7 bases. The read finishes 3 residues shy of the CDR3 end, and the germline J gene is used to complete it. This CDR3 comprises 17 residues. In germline, CDR1 is SGHVS, CDR2 FNYEAQ. V lost 5 bases, J lost 1 base, and 10 bases stayed unmatched.

This clone came up a few times. Coverage ceases 3 residues before the CDR3 finishes, and the germline J gene fills in the end. The V call is TRBV19, the J call TRBJ2-1; 7 bases are shared with TRBD1. The germline CDR1 and CDR2 sequences are LNHDA and SQIVND (reference sequence). This CDR3 is built from 14 residues. The trim removed 9 bases at V and 0 bases at J, leaving 5 bases unmatched. The CDR3 DNA, read in part, is TGTGCCAGCACCTGGGACAGCTCCTACAATGAG. Translation: CASTWDSSYNE. The entire CDR3 sequence reads CASTWDSSYNEQFF.

This clone showed up many times. Read sequence stops 3 residues before the CDR3 end, and the germline J gene provides the missing end. The sample has other DNA sequences that encode this CDR3 too. The rearrangement uses TRBV18 and TRBJ1-1; TRBD1 agrees at 7 bases. The CDR3 covers 15 residues. From germline, CDR1 is KGHSH and CDR2 LQKENI. The V segment lost 1 base and the J segment 0 bases; nucleotides outside the gene matches: 2. CDR3 DNA, as far as it was read: TGTGCCAGCTCACCACGGGACAGCATGAACACTGAA. Encoded protein: CASSPRDSMNTE. The whole CDR3 region reads CASSPRDSMNTEAFF.

This clone was seen only a few times. With the read ending 3 residues before the CDR3 end, the germline J gene is used to fill in that end. This sequence joins TRBV18 and TRBJ1-5, with a possible D match to TRBD1 (6 bases). The germline CDR1 and CDR2 sequences are KGHSH and LQKENI. V lost 3 bases and J 7 bases, leaving 22 bases between the germline ends. This CDR3 contains 17 residues. Incomplete CDR3 DNA: TGTGCCAGCTCACCGGTCTTACAGGGTGGGTTGAGGCAGCCC. Encoded protein: CASSPVLQGGLRQP. Given in full, the CDR3 is CASSPVLQGGLRQPQHF.

This clone has a count of ten or more. Read data end 3 residues before the CDR3 end; the end is taken from the germline J gene. The J gene is TRBJ2-2, the V gene TRBV19; 7 bases match TRBD2. The CDR3 sequence is 15 residues long. J gave up 0 bases and V 9 bases, and 7 bases lay outside the gene matches. Germline V lookup: CDR1 LNHDA, CDR2 SQIVND (reference sequence). The CDR3 DNA, read in part, is TGTGCCAGCGGGGGAGGGACGACGAACACCGGGGAG. It specifies CASGGGTTNTGE. The whole CDR3 region reads CASGGGTTNTGELFF.

The sample holds many counts of this clone. The read falls 3 residues short of the CDR3 end, and the missing part is taken from the germline J gene. J is TRBJ2-7 and V is TRBV29-1; D not certain. V was shortened by 3 bases and J by 4 bases, with 13 bases between the two germline ends. This CDR3 has 13 amino acids. The germline V gene has CDR1 SQVTM and CDR2 ANQGSEA. Incomplete CDR3 DNA: TGCAGCGTTGAGGTCGCCGCAGAATACGAG. Amino acid sequence: CSVEVAAEYE. From start to end, the CDR3 is CSVEVAAEYEQYF.

This clone was seen ten or more times. The sequenced fragment ends 3 residues before the CDR3 boundary, so the rest is inferred from the germline J gene. V usage is TRBV5-1 and J usage is TRBJ2-7, with 7 bases fitting TRBD2. V lost 4 bases to trimming and J lost 5 bases; unmatched junction nucleotides: 18. The CDR3 is 17 residues long. Germline V lookup: CDR1 SGHRS, CDR2 YFSETQ. CDR3 amino acids: CASSPNLAVAALDEQYF. CDR3 DNA (partial): TGCGCCAGCAGCCCGAACCTAGCGGTCGCGGCCCTAGACGAG.

A word on this clone: The read terminates 3 residues before the CDR3 end, so the remaining end is supplied by the germline J gene. The V and J genes are TRBV5-1 and TRBJ2-7; 9 bases line up with TRBD2. This CDR3 is built from 13 residues. The J segment lost 3 bases and the V segment lost 7 bases, leaving 5 bases of the junction unmatched. The germline gives CDR1 SGHRS, CDR2 YFSETQ. CDR3 sequence: CASRTSAGYEQYF. The covered CDR3 bases are TGCGCCAGCCGGACTAGCGCAGGCTACGAG.

In the case of this clone: The CDR3 end is not reached by the read, which stops 3 residues before it; the germline J gene fills it in. The chain couples TRBV7-8 to TRBJ2-7; 7 positions agree with TRBD1. The CDR3 loop spans 15 amino acids. The V segment lost 1 base and the J segment 1 base; nucleotides outside the gene matches: 4. Germline values: CDR1 SGHVS, CDR2 FQNEAQ. The covered CDR3 bases are TGTGCCAGCAGCTTAGGGACAGGTCAATCCTACGAG. Translation gives CASSLGTGQSYE. The full-length CDR3 reads as CASSLGTGQSYEQYF.

This clone showed up many times. The read ends 3 residues early relative to the CDR3; the germline J gene fills the gap. This chain uses TRBV27 with TRBJ2-3; 9 bases match TRBD2. Trimming at V came to 5 bases and at J to 6 bases, leaving 6 bases not matched to a gene. This CDR3 has 14 amino acids. Germline lookup yields CDR1 MNHEY and CDR2 SMNVEV (reference sequence). The part of the CDR3 DNA that was read is TGTGCCAGCAGTCCGCCCCTAGCGGGGGATACG. Translated, it gives CASSPPLAGDT. The full CDR3 reads CASSPPLAGDTQYF.

Points on this clone: Read sequence stops 3 residues before the CDR3 end, and the germline J gene provides the missing end. This chain joins TRBV2 and TRBJ2-3; possibly TRBD1 for D (5 bases). Germline V gene sequence: CDR1 SNHLY, CDR2 FYNNEI. Trimming removed 0 bases from V and 7 bases from J, with 8 bases in between. This CDR3 region has 13 residues. The sequenced part of the CDR3 DNA is TGTGCCAGCAGTGAAGCGCACAGGCATACG. It translates to CASSEAHRHT. The entire CDR3 reads CASSEAHRHTQYF.

This clone was recorded a few times. The read ends 3 residues shy of where the CDR3 ends; the end is completed using the germline J gene. V gene TRBV19 combines with J gene TRBJ2-7, with 9 bases fitting TRBD2. The CDR3 has 14 residues. J lost 3 bases, V lost 4 bases, and 4 bases had no gene match. CDR1 LNHDA and CDR2 SQIVND come from the germline V gene (reference sequence). CDR3 loop: CASSKASGNYEQYF. CDR3 bases read: TGTGCCAGTAGTAAGGCTAGCGGGAACTACGAG.

This clone was counted ten times or more. The read finishes 3 residues shy of the CDR3 end, and the germline J gene is used to complete it. The chain combines TRBV10-3 with TRBJ2-7; 10 nucleotides agree with TRBD1. The CDR3 runs 16 residues. V lost 9 bases, J lost 4 bases, and 15 bases stayed unmatched. Germline values: CDR1 ENHRY, CDR2 SYGVKD. The part of the CDR3 DNA that was read is TGTGCCATTGCTAAGGGGACAGGGGCCGCTGGGTACGAG. It is translated as CAIAKGTGAAGYE. The whole CDR3 region reads CAIAKGTGAAGYEQYF.

There are a few counts of this clone. The DNA ends 3 residues before the CDR3 does, and the rest of the CDR3 is filled in from the germline J gene. The V gene is TRBV2, the J gene TRBJ2-1; 8 bases are shared with TRBD1. The CDR3 is 13 residues long. Germline V gene data show CDR1 as SNHLY and CDR2 as FYNNEI. Unmatched junction bases numbered 5, after V lost 6 bases and J lost 7 bases. CDR3 protein: CASRQGVLNEQFF. CDR3 DNA (partial): TGTGCCAGCAGACAGGGGGTTCTGAATGAG.

At least ten counts were recorded for this clone. The DNA ends 3 residues before the CDR3 does, and the rest of the CDR3 is filled in from the germline J gene. The chain has TRBV5-1 and TRBJ1-2; 9 bases agree with TRBD1. This CDR3 contains 17 residues. Germline V gene lookup returns CDR1 SGHRS and CDR2 YFSETQ. Trimming took 3 bases from V and 4 from J; bases not matched to a gene: 13. CDR3 loop: CASSYGTGSQLGYGYTF. CDR3 DNA, as far as it was read: TGCGCCAGCAGCTATGGGACAGGGTCCCAACTAGGCTATGGC.

In its sample, this clone was seen many times. With the read ending 3 residues before the CDR3 end, the germline J gene is used to fill in that end. The J gene is TRBJ2-7, the V gene TRBV7-2; TRBD2 agrees at 8 bases. CDR3 size: 14 residues. Germline lookup yields CDR1 SGHTA and CDR2 FQGNSA. J was trimmed by 1 base and V by 5 bases; bases with no gene match: 4. CDR3 sequence: CASSNSGMSYEQYF. The CDR3 bases that were read are TGTGCCAGCAGCAATAGCGGGATGTCCTACGAG.